Given below is one T cell receptor beta chain in context. Its cognate antigen is unknown. The data belong to a study of cytomegalovirus exposure and HLA in healthy donors. General study results and limits: For presence/absence analyses, sequencing depth was assumed to be roughly uniform across donors. Both high specificity and high sensitivity reportedly marked the classifier's diagnosis of cytomegalovirus status. Among TCR beta chains, those listed as cytomegalovirus-associated numbered over 150. Most TCR sequences were rare, but some public TCRs occurred in many donors.

V was cut by 0 bases and J by 8 bases, with 10 bases left in between. The CDR3 is made up of 13 amino acids. Per germline, CDR1 LGHNT and CDR2 FRNRAP. The PCR made use of 60 Vbeta and 13 Jbeta primers. This table comes from immunoSEQ multiplex PCR, and its TCRdb copy is limited to in-frame clones, with some not included. Of about 120,000 clones detected, about 75% appear once; the ten largest clones hold 30%. Sequencing was performed on PBMCs. This TCR came from a man aged 60 to 75 in good health and CMV-seropositive. This chain links TRBV12-5 with TRBJ1-2; the D is unclear. CDR3 DNA sequence: TGTGCTAGTGGTTTGGTACTCGCTCGCGGCTACACCTTC. This codes for CASGLVLARGYTF.